The clone carrying this T cell receptor (beta chain) has just a few counts. Its antigen is not known. Both TRBC1 and TRBC2 were covered by a beta constant-region primer of two equimolar oligonucleotides. The ligated cDNA underwent four PCR rounds using SP2 and nested alpha and beta constant-region primers. TCRdb independently ran MiXCR on the UMI-ligation and nested PCR reads; one entry per CDR3 protein. The sample records 30,000 to 40,000 distinct CDR3 sequences, around a sixth being singletons. Trimming cost V 5 bases and J 0 bases, with 8 bases left between them. The CDR3 loop spans 13 amino acids. Germline CDR1 MGHDK, CDR2 SYGVNS. The source of the sample is a study of naive and memory T cell subsets. Study-level results: Over 95% of naive TCR sequences appeared only once after error correction, unlike memory subsets.

Cells stained for CD3, CD4, CD8, CD45RA and CD27 were sorted into four subsets. The sequence was obtained from a human donor in good health. Sequenced sample: effector memory CD4+ T cells from blood. Subset meaning: effector memory, CD45RA- CD27-. The rearrangement links TRBV25-1 to TRBJ2-7, with D unresolved. In DNA form, the CDR3 reads TGTGCCAGCAGTTTTTTAAGCTCCTACGAGCAGTACTTC. Its translation is CASSFLSSYEQYF.